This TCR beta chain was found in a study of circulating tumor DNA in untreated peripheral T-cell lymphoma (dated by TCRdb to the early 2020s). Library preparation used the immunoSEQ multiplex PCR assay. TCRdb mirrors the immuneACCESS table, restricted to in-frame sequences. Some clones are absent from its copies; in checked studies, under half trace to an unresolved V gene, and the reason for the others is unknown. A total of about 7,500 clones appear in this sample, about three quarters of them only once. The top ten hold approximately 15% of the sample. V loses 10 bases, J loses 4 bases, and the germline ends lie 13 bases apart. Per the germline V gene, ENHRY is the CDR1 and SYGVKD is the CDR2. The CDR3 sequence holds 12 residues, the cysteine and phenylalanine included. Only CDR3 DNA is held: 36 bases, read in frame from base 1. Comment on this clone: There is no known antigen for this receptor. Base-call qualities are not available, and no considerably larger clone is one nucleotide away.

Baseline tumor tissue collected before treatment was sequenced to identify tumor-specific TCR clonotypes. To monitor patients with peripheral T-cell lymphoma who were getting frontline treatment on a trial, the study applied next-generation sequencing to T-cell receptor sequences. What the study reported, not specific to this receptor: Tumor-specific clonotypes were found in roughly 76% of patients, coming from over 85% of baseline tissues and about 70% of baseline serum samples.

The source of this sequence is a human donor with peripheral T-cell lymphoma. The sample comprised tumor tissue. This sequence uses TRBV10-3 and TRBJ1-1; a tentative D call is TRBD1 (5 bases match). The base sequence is TGTGCCAGCGGAATTGGGGGCACTGAAGCTTTCTTT. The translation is CASGIGGTEAFF.